This T cell receptor beta chain emerged from a study of cytomegalovirus exposure and HLA in healthy donors. General observations from the study: Relative to equally common others, HLA-associated TCR beta chains showed greater clonal expansion in a later analysis. Earlier analysis yielded a pattern in which most TCR beta V segments were productive about 87% or about 30% of the time.

Donors were nominally healthy when sampled, though unrecorded immune exposures were likely. This clone was detected a few times. Its antigen is not identified. CDR3 size: 15 residues. The V gene end was trimmed by 7 bases and the J gene end by 4 bases; junction bases not matched to a gene: 12. Germline lookup yields CDR1 LNHDA and CDR2 SQIVND (reference sequence). The primer mix had 60 Vbeta and 13 Jbeta primers. TCRdb's copy holds only in-frame clones and misses some; the assay was immunoSEQ multiplex PCR. The table shows 100,000 to 150,000 clones, with 74% occurring only once. The chain couples TRBV19 to TRBJ1-1; 7 positions agree with TRBD1. This TCR came from a man between 40 and 49 years old in good health and CMV-seropositive. The sample consisted of PBMCs. Written as DNA, the CDR3 is TGTGCCAGTAAAATCGACAGGGACCAAGGCACTGAAGCTTTCTTT. Translation: CASKIDRDQGTEAFF.